These 27 T cell receptor beta chains came from one sample sequenced in a study of beta chain features in type 1 diabetes listed by TCRdb under 2018. The protocol used for the library was the immunoSEQ multiplex PCR assay. The entire amount of isolated RNA was reverse transcribed using the High Capacity cDNA Reverse Transcription Kit, so the sequenced TCRB transcripts were expressed ones. Not all clones reach the TCRdb copy of this immuneACCESS table, which keeps in-frame sequences only. Checked studies attribute under half of the gap to unresolved V genes and leave the rest unexplained. The sample table shows 350,000 to 400,000 clones, and about 15% are seen once. The leading ten clones occupy approximately 0.02% of the sample. Sequencing was performed on naive CD4+ T cells from blood. The cell subset or site tag for this specimen amounts to: true naive CD4+ T cells. All receptors derive from a woman under 30 in good health.

This chain links TRBV6-1 with TRBJ2-1; D might be TRBD1 (5 bases). Germline CDR1 reads MNHNS; CDR2 reads SASEGT. This CDR3 has 13 residues. With 4 bases removed from V and 4 bases from J, the gap between germline ends came to 8 bases. The DNA of the CDR3 is TGTGCCAGCAGTGCCTCAGGGTACAATGAGCAGTTCTTC. Protein product: CASSASGYNEQFF.

Of note for this clone: This CDR3 is also generated by other DNA sequences in the sample. The rearrangement uses TRBV28 and TRBJ2-5; TRBD2 is a possible D gene (5 bases). Germline assignment: CDR1 MDHEN and CDR2 SYDVKM. The germline V and J ends were trimmed by 2 bases and 5 bases, with 9 bases remaining between them. The CDR3 spans 13 residues. CDR3 in DNA: TGTGCCAGCAGTTTAGGAGGCAGGGAGACCCAGTACTTC. Translation: CASSLGGRETQYF.

The rearrangement links TRBV7-2 to TRBJ2-3, with 10 bases aligning to TRBD2. V dropped 4 bases and J dropped 7; count of bases not matched to a gene: 11. Germline-derived CDR1 and CDR2 are SGHTA and FQGNSA. The CDR3 has 16 amino acids. CDR3 amino acids: CASSSRLAGEGYTQYF. The CDR3 region has the DNA TGTGCCAGCAGCTCCAGGCTAGCGGGAGAAGGGTATACGCAGTATTTT.

This chain joins TRBV30 and TRBJ2-1; possibly TRBD1 for D (6 bases). CDR1 is GTSNPN and CDR2 is SVGIG in the germline V gene (reference sequence). With 5 bases removed from V and 6 bases from J, the gap between germline ends came to 17 bases. The CDR3 length is 14 residues. The CDR3 DNA reads as TGTGCCTGGGGGGGCGACTTGAAGCTCAATGAGCAGTTCTTC. This translates into CAWGGDLKLNEQFF. The full variable domain, with the rest looked up from reference TRBV30 and TRBJ2-1, is SQTIHQWPATLVQPVGSPLSLECTVEGTSNPNLYWYRQAAGRGLQLLFYSVGIGQISSEVPQNLSASRPQDRQFILSSKKLLLSDSGFYLCAWGGDLKLNEQFFGPGTRLTVL.

The V and J genes are TRBV6-5 and TRBJ2-7; 7 nucleotides line up with TRBD1. This CDR3 is 15 amino acids long. Germline V gene sequence: CDR1 MNHEY, CDR2 SVGAGI. The junction had 6 bases not matched to a gene; V was cut back by 0 bases and J by 4 bases. CDR3 nucleotide sequence: TGTGCCAGCAGTTACTCACGGGACAGACGTTACGAGCAGTACTTC. This codes for CASSYSRDRRYEQYF.

The chain couples TRBV5-4 to TRBJ2-5, with 8 bases fitting TRBD2. Germline V gene data show CDR1 as SGHNT and CDR2 as YYREEE (reference sequence). V lost 2 bases and J lost 5; bases outside the gene matches: 5. CDR3 length equals 14 residues. Here the CDR3 DNA reads TGTGCCAGCAGCTTAAGAGCGGGGGCGGAGACCCAGTACTTC. This sequence encodes CASSLRAGAETQYF.

This clone was observed a few times. The V call is TRBV28, the J call TRBJ2-7, with 12 nucleotides matching TRBD2. The trim removed 3 bases at V and 6 bases at J, leaving 9 bases unmatched. The CDR3 loop spans 16 amino acids. The germline gives CDR1 MDHEN, CDR2 SYDVKM. CDR3 DNA sequence: TGTGCCAGCAGTTTCGCTTCTAGCGGGGGGGACGGCGAGCAGTACTTC. As protein: CASSFASSGGDGEQYF.

This chain joins TRBV30 and TRBJ2-7; 7 nucleotides agree with TRBD2. The V gene end was trimmed by 4 bases and the J gene end by 1 base; junction bases not matched to a gene: 10. This CDR3 region has 15 residues. Germline loops: CDR1 GTSNPN, CDR2 SVGIG (reference sequence). In DNA, the CDR3 is TGTGCCTGGATGAGAGGCGGCGGGGGATCCTACGAGCAGTACTTC. It encodes CAWMRGGGGSYEQYF.

The chain uses TRBV29-1 and TRBJ2-7, with 8 bases aligning to TRBD1. With V trimmed by 7 bases and J by 5 bases, 10 bases remained unmatched. This CDR3 is built from 13 residues. Germline V gives CDR1 SQVTM, CDR2 ANQGSEA. CDR3 protein: CSGLTGELHEQYF. The CDR3 region has the DNA TGCAGCGGGCTGACAGGGGAGCTCCACGAGCAGTACTTC.

The chain couples TRBV9 to TRBJ2-5; TRBD2 matches 13 bases. V lost 4 bases to trimming and J lost 1 base; unmatched junction nucleotides: 7. The CDR3 totals 17 residues. Germline assignment: CDR1 SGDLS and CDR2 YYNGEE. The CDR3 DNA is TGTGCCAGCAGCCCAGGGACTAGCGGGACCCCCCAAGAGACCCAGTACTTC. It encodes CASSPGTSGTPQETQYF.

The rearrangement joins TRBV30 to TRBJ1-4; 7 nucleotides align to TRBD1. The germline gives CDR1 GTSNPN, CDR2 SVGIG (reference sequence). V lost 5 bases and J lost 7; bases outside the gene matches: 13. This CDR3 is 15 amino acids long. The CDR3 here is CAWGDFGTVGEKLFF. In nucleotides, the CDR3 is TGTGCCTGGGGGGATTTCGGGACAGTTGGTGAAAAACTGTTTTTT. The full variable domain, rest sourced from reference TRBV30 and TRBJ1-4, is SQTIHQWPATLVQPVGSPLSLECTVEGTSNPNLYWYRQAAGRGLQLLFYSVGIGQISSEVPQNLSASRPQDRQFILSSKKLLLSDSGFYLCAWGDFGTVGEKLFFGSGTQLSVL.

The gene calls are TRBV7-2 and TRBJ2-3; 10 bases match TRBD2. The CDR3 spans 17 residues. V trimming: 4 bases; J trimming: 1 base; junction bases outside the gene matches: 8. Germline CDR1 and CDR2: SGHTA and FQGNSA. CDR3 amino acids: CASSYTGLAARTDTQYF. The DNA of the CDR3 is TGTGCCAGCAGCTACACAGGACTAGCGGCCCGCACAGATACGCAGTATTTT.

This chain connects TRBV7-2 to TRBJ2-1, with D perhaps matching TRBD2 (6 bases). The CDR3 sequence is 13 residues long. Trimming pared 6 bases from V and 3 bases from J, leaving 9 bases between. The germline CDR1 and CDR2 sequences are SGHTA and FQGNSA. The DNA of the CDR3 is TGTGCCAGCAGACCCGGGGGCTACAATGAGCAGTTCTTC. It is translated as CASRPGGYNEQFF.

This chain uses TRBV4-1 with TRBJ1-4, with D possibly matching TRBD1 (5 bases). Trimming removed 3 bases at V and 10 bases at J, with 18 bases between. CDR1 and CDR2 from the germline V gene are MGHRA and YSYEKL. The CDR3 extends over 15 amino acids. CDR3 bases: TGCGCCAGCAGCCACCCGCCGGGGACTACGGGAAAACTGTTTTTT. Its protein is CASSHPPGTTGKLFF.

This clone showed up just a few times. The chain is built from TRBV30 and TRBJ2-1; D possibly corresponds to TRBD1 (6 bases). The germline V gene has CDR1 GTSNPN and CDR2 SVGIG (reference sequence). Trimming left V 0 bases short and J 11 bases short, with 17 bases between. The CDR3 extends over 14 amino acids. The CDR3 DNA reads TGTGCCTGGAGTGTACCAGGGGCTGACGAGAAGCAGTTCTTC. Protein product: CAWSVPGADEKQFF.

This chain connects TRBV30 to TRBJ2-5; D remains ambiguous. The CDR3 totals 14 residues. V was clipped by 4 bases and J by 5 bases, with 17 bases between them. Germline V gene sequence: CDR1 GTSNPN, CDR2 SVGIG (reference sequence). The CDR3 DNA is TGTGCCTGGAAGCGCTATGGTCTCGGGGAGACCCAGTACTTC. Amino acids: CAWKRYGLGETQYF.

J is TRBJ2-1 and V is TRBV15; TRBD2 matches at 8 bases. Germline trimming cut 5 bases from V and 3 bases from J; bases unmatched to any gene: 12. The CDR3 spans 17 residues. Germline CDR1 reads LNHNV; CDR2 reads YYDKDF (reference sequence). The CDR3 region has the DNA TGTGCCACCAGCTCCAGAGGGATTAGCGGGAACTACAATGAGCAGTTCTTC. This translates into CATSSRGISGNYNEQFF.

The CDR3 region is CASSYRTSGSTNEQFF. In DNA, the CDR3 is TGTGCCAGCAGCTACCGGACTAGCGGGAGTACAAATGAGCAGTTCTTC. The gene calls are TRBV7-9 and TRBJ2-1; 13 nucleotides agree with TRBD2. With 4 bases clipped from V and 7 bases from J, the junction kept 7 bases outside the gene matches. The CDR3 extends over 16 amino acids. CDR1 and CDR2 from the germline V gene are SEHNR and FQNEAQ (reference sequence).

V gene TRBV7-2 combines with J gene TRBJ1-2; D ambiguous. CDR3 size: 13 residues. Germline V gene sequence: CDR1 SGHTA, CDR2 FQGNSA. V shed 1 base and J shed 3 bases, with 6 bases lying between them. CDR3 in DNA: TGTGCCAGCAGCTTAGGCCCGGACTATGGCTACACCTTC. As protein: CASSLGPDYGYTF.

On this clone itself: A junction boundary mismatches the germline segment, possibly from a read error. This chain links TRBV5-4 with TRBJ1-5; TRBD1 agrees at 9 bases. Looked up from germline, CDR1 is SGHNT and CDR2 is YYREEE (reference sequence). This CDR3 is 15 amino acids long. The chain's CDR3 is CASGLQGASNQPQHF. CDR3 DNA sequence: TGTGCCAGCGGCTTACAGGGGGCCAGCAATCAGCCCCAGCATTTT. Looking up the rest from reference TRBV5-4 and TRBJ1-5 gives the full variable domain: ETGVTQSPTHLIKTRGQQVTLRCSSQSGHNTVSWYQQALGQGPQFIFQYYREEENGRGNFPPRFSGLQFPNYSSELNVNALELDDSALYLCASGLQGASNQPQHFGDGTRLSIL.

The chain links TRBV30 to TRBJ2-5, with D possibly matching TRBD1 (6 bases). The CDR3 is 13 residues long. Trimming left V 0 bases short and J 5 bases short, with 10 bases between. CDR1 and CDR2 (germline): GTSNPN, SVGIG (reference sequence). The CDR3 sequence is CAWSVAGVETQYF. CDR3 nucleotides: TGTGCCTGGAGTGTTGCAGGGGTTGAGACCCAGTACTTC.

The gene calls are TRBV6-5 and TRBJ2-5; no firm D call. Germline CDR1 is MNHEY and CDR2 is SVGAGI. This CDR3 spans 12 amino acids. V was trimmed by 6 bases and J by 0 bases, leaving 5 bases between them. DNA for the CDR3: TGTGCCAGCAGCCAGTACCAAGAGACCCAGTACTTC. Translation gives CASSQYQETQYF.

This clone was observed a few times. The genes are TRBV7-3 and TRBJ2-2, with 8 bases that match TRBD2. CDR3 length equals 17 residues. CDR1 is SGHTA, CDR2 FQGTGA, per germline. V dropped 5 bases and J dropped 2; count of bases not matched to a gene: 10. CDR3 DNA sequence: TGTGCCAGCAGCCCCCAAACCGGGACTAGTAACACCGGGGAGCTGTTTTTT. This encodes CASSPQTGTSNTGELFF.

V gene TRBV7-9 combines with J gene TRBJ2-7; 7 positions agree with TRBD1. The CDR3 extends over 15 amino acids. V dropped 4 bases and J dropped 5; count of bases not matched to a gene: 11. Germline values: CDR1 SEHNR, CDR2 FQNEAQ (reference sequence). CDR3 nucleotide sequence: TGTGCCAGCAGCTCGAGGCACAGGGGATCCCACGAGCAGTACTTC. Its translation: CASSSRHRGSHEQYF.

This clone showed up just a few times. The CDR3 region has the DNA TGCAGCGCTACAAGGGGGCCAGGGGCCCCAGATACGCAGTATTTT. It is translated as CSATRGPGAPDTQYF. This sequence joins TRBV29-1 and TRBJ2-3, with 7 bases aligning to TRBD1. Unmatched junction bases numbered 14, after V lost 7 bases and J lost 4 bases. CDR3 length: 15 amino acids. The germline CDR1 and CDR2 sequences are SQVTM and ANQGSEA.

This clone has just a few counts. V gene TRBV19 combines with J gene TRBJ1-4; tentatively, D is TRBD1 (5 bases). This CDR3 region has 13 residues. Germline V gene data show CDR1 as LNHDA and CDR2 as SQIVND (reference sequence). V dropped 3 bases and J dropped 6 bases, with 8 bases sitting between them. The CDR3 DNA is TGTGCCAGTAGTATGGTGACAGATGAAAAACTGTTTTTT. Translating gives CASSMVTDEKLFF.

This clone was counted between two and nine times. The chain links TRBV19 to TRBJ2-1; no clear D. CDR1 is LNHDA, CDR2 SQIVND, per germline (reference sequence). V was cut by 5 bases and J by 7 bases, with 18 bases left in between. This CDR3 comprises 15 residues. In nucleotides, the CDR3 is TGTGCCAGTAGTGCTAGATTCACTTACTTAAATGAGCAGTTCTTC. This encodes CASSARFTYLNEQFF.